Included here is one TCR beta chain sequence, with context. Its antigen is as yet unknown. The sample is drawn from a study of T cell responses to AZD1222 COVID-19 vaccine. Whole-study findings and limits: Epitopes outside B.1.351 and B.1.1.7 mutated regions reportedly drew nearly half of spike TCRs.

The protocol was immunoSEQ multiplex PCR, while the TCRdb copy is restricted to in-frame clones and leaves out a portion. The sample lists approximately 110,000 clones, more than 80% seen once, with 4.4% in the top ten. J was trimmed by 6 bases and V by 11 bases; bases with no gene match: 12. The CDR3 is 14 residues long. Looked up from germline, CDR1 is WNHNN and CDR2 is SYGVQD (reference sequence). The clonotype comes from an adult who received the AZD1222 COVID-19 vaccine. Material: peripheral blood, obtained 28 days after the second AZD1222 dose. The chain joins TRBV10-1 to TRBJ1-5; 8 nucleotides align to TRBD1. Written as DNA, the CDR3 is TGCGCCGCCCGCCCAGGGGGCTTCAGTCAGCCCCAGCATTTT. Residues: CAARPGGFSQPQHF.